Below are 19 T cell receptor beta chains sequenced from a single sample in a study of T cells in Graves' hyperthyroidism and ophthalmopathy. TCR beta CDR3 region amplification was performed from RNA transcripts. An initial round of RT-PCR targeting the TCR CDR3 relied on the HTBI primer set. TCRdb itself ran the multiplex PCR reads through MiXCR, one entry per CDR3 protein. This sample has roughly 250,000 distinct CDR3 sequences, with 16% found just once. What was sequenced was blood. These receptors came from a young woman with Graves' ophthalmopathy.

V is TRBV4-1 and J is TRBJ2-2; D remains unclear. This CDR3 spans 15 amino acids. V lost 4 bases, J lost 4 bases, and 13 bases lay in between. Germline V gives CDR1 MGHRA, CDR2 YSYEKL. CDR3 sequence reads: CASSLGSPATGELFF. CDR3 nucleotides: TGCGCCAGCAGCCTCGGGTCTCCCGCCACCGGGGAGCTGTTTTTT.

This clonotype was picked up many times. The genes are TRBV7-2 and TRBJ2-4, with 12 bases fitting TRBD2. V was pared by 10 bases and J by 0 bases, with 7 bases of the junction left unmatched. Per the germline V gene, CDR1 is SGHTA and CDR2 is FQGNSA. The CDR3 runs to 16 residues. The CDR3 region is CAILAGGLLAKNIQYF. The CDR3 nucleotides are TGTGCCATACTAGCGGGGGGTCTTCTAGCCAAAAACATTCAGTACTTC.

This clonotype showed up many times. V and J are TRBV5-1 and TRBJ1-3, with D possibly being TRBD1 (5 bases). Germline CDR1 SGHRS, CDR2 YFSETQ. Between the trimmed V and J ends, which lost 4 bases and 8 bases, there was a span of 10 bases. This CDR3 is built from 12 residues. CDR3 sequence: CASSPQGDTIYF. The DNA for the CDR3 is TGCGCCAGCAGCCCCCAGGGAGACACCATATATTTT.

This clonotype occurred many times. This chain links TRBV20-1 with TRBJ1-4; a weak D match, TRBD1 (6 bases). Germline lookup yields CDR1 DFQATT and CDR2 SNEGSKA (reference sequence). The CDR3 is made up of 13 amino acids. Trimming stripped 5 bases from V and 8 bases from J, with 15 bases between. Here the CDR3 reads CSASTGAPEKLFF. The CDR3 DNA reads TGCAGTGCTTCCACGGGGGCCCCCGAAAAACTGTTTTTT.

This clonotype has a single count. This chain connects TRBV5-5 to TRBJ1-2; 7 positions match TRBD1. Unmatched junction bases numbered 13, after V lost 6 bases and J lost 2 bases. The CDR3 has 16 amino acids. CDR1 is SGHKS and CDR2 is YYEKEE in the germline V gene (reference sequence). The CDR3 bases are TGTGCCAGCACCGAGCCGGGACAGATTTTGAACTATGGCTACACCTTC. Its translation is CASTEPGQILNYGYTF.

This clonotype has a count of ten or more. The chain combines TRBV27 with TRBJ2-7, with 13 nucleotides matching TRBD2. The CDR3 loop spans 15 amino acids. The germline V gene has CDR1 MNHEY and CDR2 SMNVEV (reference sequence). V trimming: 5 bases; J trimming: 6 bases; junction bases outside the gene matches: 7. CDR3 amino acids: CASSRGLAGVREQYF. DNA of the CDR3: TGTGCCAGCAGTCGCGGACTAGCGGGAGTGCGCGAGCAGTACTTC.

This clonotype was seen ten or more times. The chain links TRBV4-2 to TRBJ2-7; 9 bases agree with TRBD2. Trimming at V came to 1 base and at J to 6 bases, leaving 13 bases not matched to a gene. CDR1 is LGHNA and CDR2 is YNFKEQ in the germline V gene. This CDR3 is 17 amino acids long. CDR3 amino acids: CASSQGGAGGPYFEQYF. CDR3 sequence (DNA): TGTGCCAGCAGCCAAGGAGGGGCGGGGGGGCCTTATTTCGAGCAGTACTTC.

This clonotype was detected ten times or more. The chain couples TRBV27 to TRBJ1-4, with a possible D match to TRBD1 (6 bases). CDR1 and CDR2 (germline): MNHEY, SMNVEV (reference sequence). The CDR3 extends over 12 amino acids. The germline V and J ends were trimmed by 6 bases and 10 bases, with 12 bases remaining between them. The CDR3 DNA sequence: TGTGCCAGCAGACCAGGGGTTGGAAAACTGTTTTTT. Translation gives CASRPGVGKLFF.

This clonotype was found many times. The V call is TRBV18, the J call TRBJ2-7, with D maybe TRBD1 (5 bases). The CDR3 runs to 13 residues. Germline V gene sequence: CDR1 KGHSH, CDR2 LQKENI. Between the trimmed V and J ends, which lost 6 bases and 4 bases, there was a span of 13 bases. In DNA form, the CDR3 reads TGTGCCAGCTCTCTCGACCAGGGATACGAGCAGTACTTC. As protein: CASSLDQGYEQYF.

The table lists this clonotype with many counts. This sequence joins TRBV9 and TRBJ2-5; tentatively, D is TRBD1 (6 bases). This CDR3 has 14 residues. Per germline, CDR1 SGDLS and CDR2 YYNGEE. V dropped 6 bases and J dropped 1 base, with 13 bases sitting between them. CDR3 DNA: TGTGCCAGCACCCCAGGGGCGGGCCAAGAGACCCAGTACTTC. Amino acids: CASTPGAGQETQYF.

This clonotype appeared many times. V and J are TRBV28 and TRBJ1-1, with 8 bases that match TRBD1. The V gene's germline CDR1 is MDHEN and CDR2 SYDVKM. V lost 4 bases and J lost 0; bases outside the gene matches: 1. This CDR3 is 14 amino acids long. This CDR3 is CASSSGGMNTEAFF. CDR3 coding DNA: TGTGCCAGCAGTTCAGGGGGCATGAACACTGAAGCTTTCTTT.

Ten or more counts support this clonotype. V is TRBV20-1 and J is TRBJ2-2; 12 bases align to TRBD2. The V and J ends lost 2 bases and 0 bases, in that order; junction bases with no gene match: 10. CDR3 size: 19 residues. Germline CDR1 DFQATT, CDR2 SNEGSKA (reference sequence). For the CDR3, the DNA is TGCAGTGCTAGACTAGCGGGGGGGCCGATGTTGGCGAACACCGGGGAGCTGTTTTTT. Its protein product is CSARLAGGPMLANTGELFF.

At least ten counts were recorded for this clonotype. V is TRBV5-1 and J is TRBJ1-1; D may be TRBD1 (5 bases). Deletions cut 4 bases from V and 9 bases from J, with 16 bases between. Germline values: CDR1 SGHRS, CDR2 YFSETQ. This CDR3 comprises 13 residues. The CDR3, as DNA: TGCGCCAGCAGCCCCGACTTGGGGGGAAAAGCTTTCTTT. This translates into CASSPDLGGKAFF.

This clonotype was seen repeatedly, ten times or more. The chain uses TRBV4-1 and TRBJ2-3, with D unclear. The CDR3 totals 14 residues. V was trimmed by 2 bases and J by 2 bases, leaving 8 bases between them. Germline values: CDR1 MGHRA, CDR2 YSYEKL. The CDR3, as DNA: TGCGCCAGCAGCCAACCCCTTTTCACAGATACGCAGTATTTT. It codes for CASSQPLFTDTQYF.

This chain uses TRBV2 with TRBJ1-5, with TRBD1 identical over 11 bases. The trim removed 1 base at V and 7 bases at J, leaving 15 bases unmatched. This CDR3 contains 19 residues. Germline values: CDR1 SNHLY, CDR2 FYNNEI. The CDR3 sequence: CASSEETTGTGGSRQPQHF. DNA for the CDR3: TGTGCCAGCAGTGAAGAGACTACCGGGACAGGGGGAAGTCGGCAGCCCCAGCATTTT. Full variable domain (missing parts from reference TRBV2 and TRBJ1-5): EPEVTQTPSHQVTQMGQEVILRCVPISNHLYFYWYRQILGQKVEFLVSFYNNEISEKSEIFDDQFSVERPDGSNFTLKIRSTKLEDSAMYFCASSEETTGTGGSRQPQHFGDGTRLSIL.

The V gene is TRBV7-8, the J gene TRBJ1-2; TRBD1 agrees at 7 bases. Germline trimming cut 0 bases from V and 7 bases from J; bases unmatched to any gene: 5. Germline V lookup: CDR1 SGHVS, CDR2 FQNEAQ. The CDR3 sequence is 14 residues long. CDR3 DNA sequence: TGTGCCAGCAGCTTAGCGGGGACAGCGCCTGGCTACACCTTC. Translation gives CASSLAGTAPGYTF. The full variable domain, in which reference TRBV7-8 and TRBJ1-2 provide the parts outside the CDR3, is GAGVSQSPRYKVAKRGQDVALRCDPISGHVSLFWYQQALGQGPEFLTYFQNEAQLDKSGLPSDRFFAERPEGSVSTLKIQRTQQEDSAVYLCASSLAGTAPGYTFGSGTRLTVV.

This clonotype was counted many times. This chain links TRBV7-9 with TRBJ2-2; no definite D call. This CDR3 contains 13 residues. CDR1 and CDR2 (germline): SEHNR, FQNEAQ (reference sequence). V was clipped by 4 bases and J by 4 bases, with 7 bases between them. Here the CDR3 reads CASSSYSTGELFF. The CDR3, as DNA: TGTGCCAGCAGCTCCTATAGCACCGGGGAGCTGTTTTTT. The full variable domain, completed using reference TRBV7-9 and TRBJ2-2, is DTGVSQNPRHKITKRGQNVTFRCDPISEHNRLYWYRQTLGQGPEFLTYFQNEAQLEKSRLLSDRFSAERPKGSFSTLEIQRTEQGDSAMYLCASSSYSTGELFFGEGSRLTVL.

In its sample, this clonotype was seen many times. Here the CDR3 reads CASSVGTWSFRDTDTQYF. The CDR3, as DNA: TGTGCCAGCAGCGTAGGTACATGGTCCTTTCGTGACACAGATACGCAGTATTTT. The rearrangement joins TRBV9 to TRBJ2-3; D remains unclear. Trimming cost V 0 bases and J 2 bases, with 19 bases left between them. Germline CDR1 is SGDLS and CDR2 is YYNGEE. This CDR3 region has 18 residues.

Worth noting for this clonotype: It may be a read error: a sequence one base away is much more abundant. V is TRBV5-4 and J is TRBJ1-1, with D possibly TRBD1 on 5 matching bases. The germline gives CDR1 SGHNT, CDR2 YYREEE (reference sequence). This CDR3 is built from 12 residues. In nucleotides, the CDR3 is TGTGCCAGCGGCTTTCTGCGACAGGAAGCTTTCTTT. As protein: CASGFLRQEAFF.